This T cell receptor (beta chain) was profiled in a study of cytomegalovirus exposure and HLA in healthy donors. Background on the study: Among the 370 or so donors who were genotyped, about 80% fell in the genetic ancestry cluster that is associated with self-reported Caucasian donors.

Notes on the study in general: Earlier analysis looked at TCR beta V segments, and most were productive about 90% or about 30% of the time.

Germline lookup yields CDR1 SGHRS and CDR2 YFSETQ. The CDR3 contains 15 residues. V was shortened by 0 bases and J by 1 base, with 10 bases between the two germline ends. It was with 60 Vbeta and 13 Jbeta primers that the PCR ran. Per the original methods: Later reanalysis found about 80 million unique TCR beta chains, 9 million to 12 million of them shared. Sequencing was performed with immunoSEQ multiplex PCR; in TCRdb, only in-frame clones are kept and a portion is missing. That table supplies the V and J calls and clone size; D and trimming were determined from the DNA. The table lists 140,000 or so clones, around 59% of them singletons. Points on this clone: The antigen is not known.

The rearrangement uses TRBV5-1 and TRBJ2-5, with a possible D match to TRBD2 (5 bases). Material for sequencing was PBMCs. The TCR was taken from a male donor in good health and CMV-seronegative. CDR3 region: CASSLEYGVQETQYF. CDR3 coding DNA: TGCGCCAGCAGCTTGGAATACGGGGTCCAAGAGACCCAGTACTTC.